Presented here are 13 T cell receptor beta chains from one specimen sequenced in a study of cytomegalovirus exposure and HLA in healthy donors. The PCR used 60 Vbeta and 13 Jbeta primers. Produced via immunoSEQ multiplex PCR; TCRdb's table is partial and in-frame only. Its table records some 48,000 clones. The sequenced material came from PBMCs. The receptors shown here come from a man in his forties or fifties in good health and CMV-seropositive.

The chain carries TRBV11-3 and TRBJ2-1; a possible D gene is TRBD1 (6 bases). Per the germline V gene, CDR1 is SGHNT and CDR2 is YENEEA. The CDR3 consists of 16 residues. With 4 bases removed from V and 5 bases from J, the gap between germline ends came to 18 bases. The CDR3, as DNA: TGTGCCAGCAGCTCCCCGCAGGGGAGATCCAACAATGAGCAGTTCTTC. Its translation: CASSSPQGRSNNEQFF.

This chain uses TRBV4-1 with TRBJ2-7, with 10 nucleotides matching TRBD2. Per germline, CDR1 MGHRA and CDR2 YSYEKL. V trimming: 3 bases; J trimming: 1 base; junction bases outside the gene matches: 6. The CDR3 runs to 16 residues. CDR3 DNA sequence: TGCGCCAGCAGCCATACGAGCGGGGGGGATTCCTACGAGCAGTACTTC. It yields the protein CASSHTSGGDSYEQYF.

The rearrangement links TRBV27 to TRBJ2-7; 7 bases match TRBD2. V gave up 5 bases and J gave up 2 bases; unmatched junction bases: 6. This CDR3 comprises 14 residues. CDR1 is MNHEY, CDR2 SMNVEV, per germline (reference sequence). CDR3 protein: CASSTQRGAYEQYF. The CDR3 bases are TGTGCCAGCAGTACCCAGCGGGGCGCCTACGAGCAGTACTTC.

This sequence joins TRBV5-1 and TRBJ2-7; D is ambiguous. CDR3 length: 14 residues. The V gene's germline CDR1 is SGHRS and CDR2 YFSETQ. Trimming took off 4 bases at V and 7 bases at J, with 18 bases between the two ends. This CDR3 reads CASSPSGTSGEQYF. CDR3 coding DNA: TGCGCCAGCAGCCCTTCTGGCACGTCGGGTGAGCAGTACTTC.

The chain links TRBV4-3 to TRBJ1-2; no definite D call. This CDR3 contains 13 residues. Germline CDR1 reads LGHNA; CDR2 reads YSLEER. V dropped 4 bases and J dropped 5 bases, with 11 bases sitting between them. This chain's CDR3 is CASSLADGYGYTF. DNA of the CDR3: TGCGCCAGCAGCCTAGCGGACGGTTATGGCTACACCTTC.

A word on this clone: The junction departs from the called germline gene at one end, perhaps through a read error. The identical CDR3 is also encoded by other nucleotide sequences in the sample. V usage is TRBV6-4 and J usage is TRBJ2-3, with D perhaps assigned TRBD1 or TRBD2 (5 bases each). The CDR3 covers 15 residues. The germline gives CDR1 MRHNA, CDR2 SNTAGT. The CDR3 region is CASGTGSSATDTQYF. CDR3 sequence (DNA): TGCGCCAGCGGCACAGGATCCTCTGCCACAGATACGCAGTATTTT.

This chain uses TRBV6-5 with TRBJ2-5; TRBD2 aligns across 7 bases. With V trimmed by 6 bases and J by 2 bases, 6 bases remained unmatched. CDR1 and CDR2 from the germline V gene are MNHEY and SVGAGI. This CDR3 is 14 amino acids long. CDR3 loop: CASSPGLPQETQYF. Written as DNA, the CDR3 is TGTGCCAGCAGCCCGGGACTACCGCAAGAGACCCAGTACTTC.

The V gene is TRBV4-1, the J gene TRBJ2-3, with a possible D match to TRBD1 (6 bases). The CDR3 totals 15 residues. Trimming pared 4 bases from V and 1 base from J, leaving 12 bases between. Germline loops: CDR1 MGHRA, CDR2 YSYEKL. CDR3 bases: TGCGCCAGCAGCCTACAGGGCTCTGGCACAGATACGCAGTATTTT. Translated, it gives CASSLQGSGTDTQYF.

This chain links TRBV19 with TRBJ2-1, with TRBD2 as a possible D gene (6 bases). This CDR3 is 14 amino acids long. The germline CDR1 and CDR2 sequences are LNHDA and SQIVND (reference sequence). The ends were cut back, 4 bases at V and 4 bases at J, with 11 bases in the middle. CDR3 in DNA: TGTGCCAGTAGTAGCAGTGCGGGGTACAATGAGCAGTTCTTC. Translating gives CASSSSAGYNEQFF.

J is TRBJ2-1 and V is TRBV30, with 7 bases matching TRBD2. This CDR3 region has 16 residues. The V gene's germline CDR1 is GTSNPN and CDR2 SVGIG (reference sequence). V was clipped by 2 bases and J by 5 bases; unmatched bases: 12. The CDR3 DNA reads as TGTGCCTGGAGTTCTGGCGGGGGAGGAGGGCACAATGAGCAGTTCTTC. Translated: CAWSSGGGGGHNEQFF.

The CDR3 DNA follows: TGTGCCAGCTCACCCTCTCGGGACACTGAAGCTTTCTTT. This gives the protein CASSPSRDTEAFF. This chain joins TRBV18 and TRBJ1-1; no definite D call. The V and J ends lost 3 bases and 3 bases respectively, with 8 bases between them. The CDR3 runs 13 residues. Looked up from germline, CDR1 is KGHSH and CDR2 is LQKENI.

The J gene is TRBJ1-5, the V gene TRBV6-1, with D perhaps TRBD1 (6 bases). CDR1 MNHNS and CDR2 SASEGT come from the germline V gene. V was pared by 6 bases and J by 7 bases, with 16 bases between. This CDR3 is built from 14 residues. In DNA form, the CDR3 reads TGTGCCAGCAGACCGAACAGGGCAGACCAGCCCCAGCATTTT. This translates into CASRPNRADQPQHF.

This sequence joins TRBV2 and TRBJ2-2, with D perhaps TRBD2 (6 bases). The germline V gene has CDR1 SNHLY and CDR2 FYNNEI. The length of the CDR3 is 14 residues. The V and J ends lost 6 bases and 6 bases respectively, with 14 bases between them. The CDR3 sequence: CASSQGLLPGELFF. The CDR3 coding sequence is TGTGCCAGCAGCCAGGGACTGCTACCCGGGGAGCTGTTTTTT.